There are a few counts of the clone carrying this T cell receptor beta chain. Its antigen is currently unknown. These data come from a study of radiation and T cells in renal cell carcinoma. Study-level points and caveats: Pretreatment tumor biopsies were lacking, so baseline clonotypes are unknown. Top tumor clonotypes rose in blood 2 weeks post-radiation, then contracted.

Assay: immunoSEQ multiplex PCR; the TCRdb copy retains only in-frame clones and omits some. The sample lists around 94,000 clones; around 85% were seen once. This CDR3 has 13 residues. Trimming pared 3 bases from V and 4 bases from J, leaving 7 bases between. Germline V gives CDR1 MRHNA, CDR2 SNTAGT. Time point defined: blood 4 weeks post-SBRT, at nephrectomy. The treatment here: 15 Gy SBRT to primary tumor, nephrectomy 4 weeks later. Nephrectomy followed 15 Gy stereotactic body radiation by 4 weeks. Clear cell pathology was present in this patient's renal cell carcinoma. The V and J genes are TRBV6-4 and TRBJ1-5; D gene uncertain. This specimen was blood, taken from a patient whose treatment included radiotherapy and nephrectomy. The sequence came from a man between 50 and 59 years old with renal cell carcinoma. CDR3 sequence reads: CASSEQANQPQHF. The CDR3 coding sequence is TGTGCCAGCAGTGAGCAGGCAAATCAGCCCCAGCATTTT.